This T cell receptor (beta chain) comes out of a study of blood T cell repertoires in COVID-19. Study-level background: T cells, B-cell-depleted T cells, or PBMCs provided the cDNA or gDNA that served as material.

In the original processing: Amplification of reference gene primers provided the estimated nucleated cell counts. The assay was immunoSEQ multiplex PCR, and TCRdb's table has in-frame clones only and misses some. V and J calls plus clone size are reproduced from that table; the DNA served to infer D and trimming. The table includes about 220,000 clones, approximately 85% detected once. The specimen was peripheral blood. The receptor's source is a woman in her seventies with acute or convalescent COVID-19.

The CDR3 spells CASSIEGTGVGYTF. As DNA, the CDR3 is TGTGCCAGCTCAATCGAAGGGACAGGGGTTGGCTACACCTTC. The rearrangement joins TRBV18 to TRBJ1-2; 10 nucleotides line up with TRBD1. J was trimmed by 7 bases and V by 5 bases; bases with no gene match: 7. The CDR3 sequence is 14 residues long. Germline V gene sequence: CDR1 KGHSH, CDR2 LQKENI.